This T cell receptor beta chain derives from a study of cytomegalovirus exposure and HLA in healthy donors. Broader study findings: Available immune exposure information was restricted to CMV serostatus only.

Germline CDR1 WSHSY, CDR2 SAAADI. The CDR3 has 13 residues. V was cut by 6 bases and J by 3 bases, with 9 bases left in between. As to this clone: Its antigen is unknown.

Primers: 60 Vbeta forward and 13 Jbeta reverse. The data were produced by immunoSEQ multiplex PCR, yet TCRdb's version contains in-frame clones alone and is incomplete. The sample carries under 150,000 clones, roughly 85% recorded once. The sample taken for sequencing was PBMCs. The origin of this receptor is a male donor in good health and CMV-seronegative. The gene calls are TRBV10-2 and TRBJ1-5, with D unclear. The CDR3 DNA sequence: TGCGCCAGCAGGCGGACTGACAATCAGCCCCAGCATTTT. Translated: CASRRTDNQPQHF.